The source of this T cell receptor (beta chain) is a study of blood T cell repertoires in COVID-19. CDR3 length equals 18 residues. V lost 6 bases to trimming and J lost 3 bases; unmatched junction nucleotides: 16. CDR1 and CDR2 (germline): SNHLY, FYNNEI. In the authors' methods: Scientists estimated how many nucleated cells there were by amplifying reference gene primers. Only in-frame clones appear in the TCRdb table, and some are missing; sequencing was by immunoSEQ multiplex PCR. V and J calls and clone size are given by that table; D and trimming were obtained from the DNA. The data contain about 100,000 clones, 80% to 90% of them singletons.

This receptor was identified in a human donor in a cohort sampled during active COVID-19. The V call is TRBV2, the J call TRBJ1-5; 8 bases match TRBD1. The sequencing sample was made of peripheral blood. The CDR3 protein is CASREGLGAGGYNQPQHF. In DNA, the CDR3 is TGTGCCAGCAGGGAGGGGCTAGGGGCAGGGGGCTACAATCAGCCCCAGCATTTT.